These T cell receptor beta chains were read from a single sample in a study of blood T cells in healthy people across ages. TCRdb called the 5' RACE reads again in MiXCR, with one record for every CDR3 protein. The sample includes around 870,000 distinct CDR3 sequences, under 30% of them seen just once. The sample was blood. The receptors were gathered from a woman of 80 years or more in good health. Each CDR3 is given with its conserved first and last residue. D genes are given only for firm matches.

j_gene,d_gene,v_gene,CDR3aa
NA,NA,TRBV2,CASSGARVNEQYF
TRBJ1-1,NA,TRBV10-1,CASSPGGPSEAFF
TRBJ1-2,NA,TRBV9,CASSRTASNRGYTF
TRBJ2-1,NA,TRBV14,CASSQASAWGAVEQFF
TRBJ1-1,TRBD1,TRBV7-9,CASSFLQGDGTEAFF
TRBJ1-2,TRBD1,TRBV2,CASRVPGQFTKNYGYTF
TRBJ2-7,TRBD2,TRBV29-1,CSVVGTSQYF
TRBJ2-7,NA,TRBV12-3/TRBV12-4,CARAIEQYF
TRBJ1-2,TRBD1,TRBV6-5,CASRPTPGQGAKSSGYTF
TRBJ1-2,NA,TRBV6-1,CATADYGYTF
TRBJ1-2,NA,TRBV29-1,CSVRGESYGYTF
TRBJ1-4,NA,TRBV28,CASLERQSNEKLFF
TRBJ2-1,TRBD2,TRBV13,CASSQPAGTSVYNEQFF
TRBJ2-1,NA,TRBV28,CASSLTRRRSYNEQFF
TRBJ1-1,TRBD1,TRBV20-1,CSARDGTGFGTEAFF
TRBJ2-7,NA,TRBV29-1,CSVSSDSYEQYF
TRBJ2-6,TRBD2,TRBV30,CAWSVAGGISGANVLTF
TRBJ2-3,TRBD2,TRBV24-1,CATSSRRGRGTDTQYF
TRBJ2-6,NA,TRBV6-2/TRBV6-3,CASSPGWSGANVLTF
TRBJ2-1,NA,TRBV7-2,CASSAPRALHNEQFF
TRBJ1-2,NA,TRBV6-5,CASRSTSNYGYTF
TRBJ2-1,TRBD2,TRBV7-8,CASSAAGTSVYNEQFF
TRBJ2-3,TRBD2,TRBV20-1,CSARRASGGALTDTQYF
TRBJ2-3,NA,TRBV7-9,CASSLGVGGAKDTQYF
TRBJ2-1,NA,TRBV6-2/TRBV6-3,CASSYLTSWPGNEQFF
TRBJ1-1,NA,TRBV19,CASTVRAGPVTEAFF
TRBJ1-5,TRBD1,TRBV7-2,CASSLGQNNQPQHF
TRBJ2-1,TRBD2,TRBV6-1,CANSEVSGRVRNEQFF
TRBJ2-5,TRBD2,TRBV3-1,CTSSQRTSGGAETQYF
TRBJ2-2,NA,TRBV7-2,CVGRPYINTGELFF
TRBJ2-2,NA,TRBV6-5,CASSYSDSRVGELFF
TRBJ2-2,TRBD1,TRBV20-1,CSARGQGYTGELFF
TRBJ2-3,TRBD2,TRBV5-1,CASGGLAGGASTDTQYF
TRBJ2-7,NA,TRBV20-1,CSARVPGGEQYF
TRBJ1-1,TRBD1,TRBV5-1,CASSGAGGGLNTEAFF
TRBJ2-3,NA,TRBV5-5,CASSTPQGPDTQYF
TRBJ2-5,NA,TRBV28,CASSPRGGPRGPETQYF
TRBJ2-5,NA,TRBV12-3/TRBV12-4,CASSFPPGDSRETQYF
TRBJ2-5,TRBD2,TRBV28,CASAGGGSQETQYF
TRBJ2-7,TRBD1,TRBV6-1,CASSVTGTGSGEQYF
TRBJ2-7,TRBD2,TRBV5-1,CASSVGLAKKTYEQYF
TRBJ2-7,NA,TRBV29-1,CSVQKTAAYEQYF
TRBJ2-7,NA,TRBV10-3,CAIRNSSYEQYF
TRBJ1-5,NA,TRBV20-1,CSASGAGYGQPQHF
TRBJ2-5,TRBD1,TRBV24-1,CATSGDRVQETQYF
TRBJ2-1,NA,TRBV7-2,CASSLDAGGLSYNEQFF
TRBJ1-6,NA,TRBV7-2,CASRLEGLFSPLHF
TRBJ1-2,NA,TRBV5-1,CASSLMGDRSYTF
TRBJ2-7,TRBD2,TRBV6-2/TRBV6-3,CASSSTTGTSGGYNYEQYF
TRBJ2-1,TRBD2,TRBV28,CASRESGERNEQFF
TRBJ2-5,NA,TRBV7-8,CASSWDRRSPEQYF